The 10 T cell receptor beta chains listed next were all sequenced from one sample in a study of shared clonotypes between healthy human individuals. Sequencing used immunoSEQ multiplex PCR; TCRdb keeps in-frame clones, though not all of them. Among around 2,000,000 clones listed, roughly 95% were seen once. Positively selected for CCR7, the CD45RO-negative cells used as naive CD8 cells excluded terminally differentiated effector memory CD45RA+ cells. Input material: naive CD8+ T cells sorted from blood. The origin of the receptors is a young man in good health.

This clone has a handful of counts. The chain's CDR3 is CAGSRTGPTGELFF. DNA of the CDR3: TGTGCCGGGTCGAGGACAGGTCCGACCGGGGAGCTGTTTTTT. This chain links TRBV6-1 with TRBJ2-2, with TRBD1 matching 7 bases. CDR1 MNHNS and CDR2 SASEGT come from the germline V gene. Trimming removed 11 bases from V and 5 bases from J; junction bases left unmatched: 11. This CDR3 is built from 14 residues.

This chain uses TRBV15 with TRBJ1-1, with D unresolved. This CDR3 has 13 amino acids. V was shortened by 5 bases and J by 6 bases, with 13 bases between the two germline ends. In germline, CDR1 is LNHNV, CDR2 YYDKDF (reference sequence). The CDR3 region has the DNA TGTGCCACCAGCCTAGCCAGAAGCTCTGAAGCTTTCTTT. Amino acids: CATSLARSSEAFF.

The J gene is TRBJ2-7, the V gene TRBV5-4; D not certain. Trimming removed 4 bases at V and 0 bases at J, with 8 bases between. The CDR3 covers 13 residues. CDR1 and CDR2 (germline): SGHNT, YYREEE (reference sequence). This CDR3 is CASSTESSYEQYF. Written as DNA, the CDR3 is TGTGCCAGCAGCACAGAGAGCTCCTACGAGCAGTACTTC.

V gene TRBV7-9 combines with J gene TRBJ2-7, with a tentative D call TRBD1 (6 bases). The CDR3 is 16 amino acids. V was cut by 2 bases and J by 5 bases, with 19 bases left in between. Germline V gene data show CDR1 as SEHNR and CDR2 as FQNEAQ (reference sequence). The CDR3 loop is CASSLPLPGENDEQYF. In DNA, the CDR3 is TGTGCCAGCAGCTTACCCCTTCCAGGGGAGAACGACGAGCAGTACTTC.

The CDR3, as DNA: TGCGCCAGCAGTCGCAAGGTCCCACCGGGGGGGAACTCCTACAATGAGCAGTTCTTC. Translated, it gives CASSRKVPPGGNSYNEQFF. The chain employs TRBV4-1 and TRBJ2-1, with 8 bases that match TRBD2. The CDR3 extends over 19 amino acids. V lost 6 bases to trimming and J lost 0 bases; unmatched junction nucleotides: 16. The V gene's germline CDR1 is MGHRA and CDR2 YSYEKL.

The chain is built from TRBV4-1 and TRBJ1-2; no firm D call. Trimming cost V 0 bases and J 5 bases, with 16 bases left between them. The CDR3 runs 16 residues. Germline V gene data show CDR1 as MGHRA and CDR2 as YSYEKL. The chain's CDR3 is CASSQEEQPAWYGYTF. DNA for the CDR3: TGCGCCAGCAGCCAAGAGGAGCAGCCAGCTTGGTATGGCTACACCTTC.

Worth noting for this clone: This specimen includes other DNA sequences encoding the same CDR3. V is TRBV11-2 and J is TRBJ2-3; 12 positions match TRBD2. V gave up 4 bases and J gave up 4 bases; unmatched junction bases: 3. The CDR3 runs to 15 residues. The germline V gene encodes CDR1 SGHAT and CDR2 FQNNGV. CDR3 nucleotide sequence: TGTGCCAGCAGCTCCCTAGCGGGGGGGCCAGATACGCAGTATTTT. As protein: CASSSLAGGPDTQYF.

The chain links TRBV28 to TRBJ1-6; a possible D gene is TRBD1 (5 bases). Between the trimmed V and J ends, which lost 4 bases and 6 bases, there was a span of 25 bases. Per the germline V gene, CDR1 is MDHEN and CDR2 is SYDVKM. This CDR3 spans 19 amino acids. The DNA of the CDR3 is TGTGCCAGCAGTTCAAGTTCGGGGGACCCGGTTCCTTCTAATTCACCCCTCCACTTT. It translates to CASSSSSGDPVPSNSPLHF.

The chain links TRBV11-1 to TRBJ1-6, with a weak D call TRBD1 (6 bases). The CDR3 totals 16 residues. Germline CDR1 SGHAT, CDR2 FQDESV (reference sequence). The germline V and J ends were trimmed by 2 bases and 6 bases, with 14 bases remaining between them. CDR3 nucleotide sequence: TGTGCCAGCAGCTTATTTTCCATAGGGGGTAATTCACCCCTCCACTTT. Residues: CASSLFSIGGNSPLHF.

The chain combines TRBV10-3 with TRBJ2-1; D may be TRBD2 (6 bases). V lost 1 base and J 7 bases, leaving 14 bases between the germline ends. Germline-derived CDR1 and CDR2 are ENHRY and SYGVKD. The CDR3 has 15 amino acids. The CDR3 nucleotides are TGTGCCATCAGTGAGTTGGAGGGAAGGGAGAATGAGCAGTTCTTC. It is translated as CAISELEGRENEQFF.